The 10 T cell receptor beta chains listed next were all sequenced from one sample in a study of T cells in tuberculosis. As to time point: new active TB diagnosis, blood taken before or within 7 days of starting treatment. Measured with immunoSEQ multiplex PCR; TCRdb has only the in-frame clones, and not every one. The table shows about 34,000 clones, with more than 85% occurring only once. The sample in question was PBMCs, obtained at tuberculosis diagnosis. Receptors originate from an adult with tuberculosis.

This chain joins TRBV27 and TRBJ1-2; 9 bases align to TRBD1. Per the germline V gene, CDR1 is MNHEY and CDR2 is SMNVEV (reference sequence). The CDR3 length is 15 residues. With V trimmed by 4 bases and J by 3 bases, 6 bases remained unmatched. The CDR3 DNA sequence: TGTGCCAGCAGTTCCCGGGACAGGGTTTACTATGGCTACACCTTC. Translating gives CASSSRDRVYYGYTF.

V gene TRBV2 combines with J gene TRBJ2-1; D is unclear. This CDR3 spans 13 amino acids. Germline-derived CDR1 and CDR2 are SNHLY and FYNNEI. The V gene lost 6 bases and the J gene lost 0 bases, with 6 bases spanning the gap. The CDR3 reads CASRGSSYNEQFF. In DNA form, the CDR3 reads TGTGCCAGCAGGGGCAGCTCCTACAATGAGCAGTTCTTC. Supplemented by reference TRBV2 and TRBJ2-1, the full variable domain reads EPEVTQTPSHQVTQMGQEVILRCVPISNHLYFYWYRQILGQKVEFLVSFYNNEISEKSEIFDDQFSVERPDGSNFTLKIRSTKLEDSAMYFCASRGSSYNEQFFGPGTRLTVL.

This clone was seen a single time. This chain links TRBV27 with TRBJ2-1; TRBD1 matches 10 bases. The CDR3 sequence is 15 residues long. V gave up 4 bases and J gave up 9 bases; unmatched junction bases: 9. The germline V gene has CDR1 MNHEY and CDR2 SMNVEV (reference sequence). CDR3 protein: CASSWAGTGVGEQFF. The CDR3 nucleotides are TGTGCCAGCAGTTGGGCCGGGACAGGGGTTGGTGAGCAGTTCTTC.

This chain connects TRBV27 to TRBJ1-5, with 8 bases identical to TRBD1. V was pared by 5 bases and J by 3 bases, with 3 bases of the junction left unmatched. This CDR3 spans 14 amino acids. Germline V gives CDR1 MNHEY, CDR2 SMNVEV (reference sequence). Written as DNA, the CDR3 is TGTGCCAGCAGTGCGACAGGGGTCAATCAGCCCCAGCATTTT. Its translation is CASSATGVNQPQHF.

The chain is built from TRBV11-2 and TRBJ2-1, with D possibly matching TRBD2 (6 bases). The CDR3 is 15 amino acids. V lost 1 base, J lost 4 bases, and 11 bases lay in between. The germline gives CDR1 SGHAT, CDR2 FQNNGV. The CDR3, as DNA: TGTGCCAGCAGCTTAGGCGGGACCCAGTACAATGAGCAGTTCTTC. Its translation is CASSLGGTQYNEQFF.

This chain joins TRBV10-1 and TRBJ2-3; possibly TRBD2 for D (5 bases). The germline V gene has CDR1 WNHNN and CDR2 SYGVQD (reference sequence). This CDR3 has 14 residues. The germline V and J ends were trimmed by 3 bases and 2 bases, with 9 bases remaining between them. The DNA for the CDR3 is TGCGCCAGCAGTGACCGGGGAATCACAGATACGCAGTATTTT. Translated, it gives CASSDRGITDTQYF.

The rearrangement links TRBV6-1 to TRBJ1-5; possibly TRBD1 for D (5 bases). The V gene's germline CDR1 is MNHNS and CDR2 SASEGT. This CDR3 contains 16 residues. V gave up 2 bases and J gave up 1 base, with 12 bases separating them. CDR3: CASSETRGLSNQPQHF. Here the CDR3 DNA reads TGTGCCAGCAGTGAAACAAGGGGCCTAAGCAATCAGCCCCAGCATTTT.

The chain employs TRBV28 and TRBJ2-2; 8 bases are shared with TRBD1. Unmatched junction bases numbered 5, after V lost 7 bases and J lost 4 bases. The germline CDR1 and CDR2 sequences are MDHEN and SYDVKM. The CDR3 runs to 14 residues. The CDR3: CASTRGQGTGELFF. As DNA, the CDR3 is TGTGCCAGCACCCGAGGACAGGGCACCGGGGAGCTGTTTTTT.

Written as DNA, the CDR3 is TGTGCCTGGAGTGCCGGGACAGCTCTGGGCAATCAGCCCCAGCATTTT. Its translation is CAWSAGTALGNQPQHF. The gene calls are TRBV30 and TRBJ1-5; 7 positions agree with TRBD1. Germline loops: CDR1 GTSNPN, CDR2 SVGIG (reference sequence). The V and J ends lost 1 base and 2 bases, in that order; junction bases with no gene match: 8. This CDR3 comprises 16 residues.

The J gene is TRBJ2-3, the V gene TRBV2, with 12 bases aligning to TRBD2. This CDR3 comprises 15 residues. Germline-derived CDR1 and CDR2 are SNHLY and FYNNEI. V lost 3 bases and J lost 9; bases outside the gene matches: 7. CDR3 DNA sequence: TGTGCCAGCAGTGATCTAGCGGGGGGGCTGGGGACGCAGTATTTT. This codes for CASSDLAGGLGTQYF.